The present entry profiles one T cell receptor (beta chain) with its context. The sample originates from a study of blood T cell repertoires in COVID-19. Whole-study context: From the United States, Italy and Spain came samples of acute and convalescent COVID-19. T cells, B-cell-depleted T cells, or PBMCs provided the cDNA or gDNA that served as material.

This CDR3 comprises 14 residues. Losses at the gene ends were 5 bases for V and 4 bases for J; bases not matched to a gene: 5. Looked up from germline, CDR1 is MNHEY and CDR2 is SVGAGI. Per the original data handling: The authors estimated nucleated cell counts from reference gene primer amplification. Some clones are missing from TCRdb's copy, which holds only in-frame ones; the method was immunoSEQ multiplex PCR. The V and J calls and clone size were taken over from that table, and D and trimming were inferred from the DNA. Found here are 150,000 or so clones, roughly four fifths of them singletons; the top ten hold nearly 15%.

The TCR comes from a human donor with acute or convalescent COVID-19. The donor label of this sample is uncertain. Sequences were obtained from peripheral blood. The V and J genes are TRBV6-5 and TRBJ1-5, with 7 bases fitting TRBD1. The CDR3 here is CASSPGQINQPQHF. CDR3 in DNA: TGTGCCAGCAGTCCGGGACAGATTAATCAGCCCCAGCATTTT.